This entry describes one T cell receptor beta chain. Its antigen is currently unknown. Losses at the gene ends were 5 bases for V and 7 bases for J; bases not matched to a gene: 8. CDR1 and CDR2 (germline): SGHTA, FQGNSA. The CDR3 is made up of 15 amino acids. The entry originates in a study of naive and memory T cell subsets. Study-level results: In naive cells, over 95% of TCR sequences were seen only once.

The beta constant-region primer was an equimolar mix of two oligonucleotides covering TRBC1 and TRBC2. Ligated cDNA was amplified by four rounds of PCR with nested alpha and beta constant-region primers and SP2. TCRdb used MiXCR to reprocess the UMI-ligation and nested PCR reads, holding one entry per CDR3 protein. The sample yields 130,000 or so distinct CDR3 sequences, 30% to 45% seen once. This chain connects TRBV7-2 to TRBJ2-1; 10 nucleotides agree with TRBD2. The source is a human donor in good health. Sequencing used central memory CD4+ T cells from blood. The CDR3 coding sequence is TGTGCCAGCAGCCGGCTAGCGGGAGAAGGGAATGAGCAGTTCTTC. This encodes CASSRLAGEGNEQFF.